This T cell receptor (beta chain) was identified in a study of post-analysis software for immune sequencing data. Turning to the study itself: Relapsing-remitting, secondary progressive and progressive-relapsing multiple sclerosis were all included among the disease courses. Findings and limits, study-wide: By F measure, strong co-clustering occurred among samples prepared in the same batch. Controls had significantly higher normalized Chao1 diversity than multiple sclerosis patients. About five TRBV segments were more frequent in patients than controls; TRBV5-6, TRBV5-1 and TRBV20-1 belonged to this group.

In regard to this clonotype: No antigen is known for it.

Unique molecular identifiers had been added to the TCR beta cDNA libraries. Hundreds of thousands of cDNA molecules came from about 1 to 10 million T cells. MiXCR, applied by TCRdb to the PCR reads, yields one record per CDR3 protein. The sample carries about 430,000 distinct CDR3 sequences, about 39% recorded once. The CDR3 extends over 16 amino acids. V dropped 3 bases and J dropped 9; count of bases not matched to a gene: 12. Germline V gives CDR1 SGHTA, CDR2 FQGTGA. V and J are TRBV7-3 and TRBJ2-1; 9 bases line up with TRBD2. This receptor was identified in a girl aged 2 to 10 with multiple sclerosis. Sequencing was done on a sample of blood. The CDR3: CASSFGIGLAGTEQFF. CDR3 bases: TGTGCCAGCAGCTTTGGGATAGGGCTAGCGGGGACTGAGCAGTTCTTC.